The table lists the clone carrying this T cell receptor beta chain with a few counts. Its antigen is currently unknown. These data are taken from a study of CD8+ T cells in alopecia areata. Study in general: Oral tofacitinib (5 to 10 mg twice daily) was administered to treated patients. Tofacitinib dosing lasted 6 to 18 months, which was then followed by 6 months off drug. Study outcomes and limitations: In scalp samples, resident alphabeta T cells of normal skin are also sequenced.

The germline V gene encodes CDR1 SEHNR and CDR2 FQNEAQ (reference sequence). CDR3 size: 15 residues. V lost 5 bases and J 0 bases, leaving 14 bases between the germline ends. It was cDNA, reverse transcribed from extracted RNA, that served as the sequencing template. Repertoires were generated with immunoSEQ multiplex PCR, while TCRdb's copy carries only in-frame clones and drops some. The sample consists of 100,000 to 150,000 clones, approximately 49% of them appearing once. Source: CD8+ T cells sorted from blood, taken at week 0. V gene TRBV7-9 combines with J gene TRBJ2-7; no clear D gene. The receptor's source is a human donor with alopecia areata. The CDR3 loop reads CASSPSLASSYEQYF. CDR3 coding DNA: TGTGCCAGCAGCCCCTCTTTGGCAAGCTCCTACGAGCAGTACTTC.